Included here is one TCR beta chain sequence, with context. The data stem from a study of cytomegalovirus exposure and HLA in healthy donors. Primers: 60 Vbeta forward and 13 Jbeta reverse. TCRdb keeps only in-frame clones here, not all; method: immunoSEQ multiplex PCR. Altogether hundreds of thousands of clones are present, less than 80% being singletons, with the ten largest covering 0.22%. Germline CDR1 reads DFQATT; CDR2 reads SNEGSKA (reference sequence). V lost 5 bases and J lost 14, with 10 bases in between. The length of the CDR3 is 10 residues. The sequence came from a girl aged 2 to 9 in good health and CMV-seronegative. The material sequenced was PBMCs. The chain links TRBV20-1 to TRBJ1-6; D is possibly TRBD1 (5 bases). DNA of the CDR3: TGCAGTGCTTTGGGGGAGGCCCTCCACTTT. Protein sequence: CSALGEALHF.